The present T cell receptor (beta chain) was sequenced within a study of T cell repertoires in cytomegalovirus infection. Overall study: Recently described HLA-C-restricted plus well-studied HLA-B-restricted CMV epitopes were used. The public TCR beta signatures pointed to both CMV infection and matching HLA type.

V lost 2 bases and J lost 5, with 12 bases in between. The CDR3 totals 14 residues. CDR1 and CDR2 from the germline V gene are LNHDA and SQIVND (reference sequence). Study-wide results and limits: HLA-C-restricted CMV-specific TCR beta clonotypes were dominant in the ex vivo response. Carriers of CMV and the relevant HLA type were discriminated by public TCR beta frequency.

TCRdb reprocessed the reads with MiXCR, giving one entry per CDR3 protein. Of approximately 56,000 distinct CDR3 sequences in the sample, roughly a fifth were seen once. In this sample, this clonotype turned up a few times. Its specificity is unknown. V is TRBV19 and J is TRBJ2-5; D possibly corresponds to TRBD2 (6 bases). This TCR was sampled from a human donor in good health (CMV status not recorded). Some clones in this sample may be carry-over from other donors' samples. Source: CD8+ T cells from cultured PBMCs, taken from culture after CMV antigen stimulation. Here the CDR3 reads CASSILLASETQYF. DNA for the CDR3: TGTGCCAGTAGTATATTACTAGCTTCGGAGACCCAGTACTTC.